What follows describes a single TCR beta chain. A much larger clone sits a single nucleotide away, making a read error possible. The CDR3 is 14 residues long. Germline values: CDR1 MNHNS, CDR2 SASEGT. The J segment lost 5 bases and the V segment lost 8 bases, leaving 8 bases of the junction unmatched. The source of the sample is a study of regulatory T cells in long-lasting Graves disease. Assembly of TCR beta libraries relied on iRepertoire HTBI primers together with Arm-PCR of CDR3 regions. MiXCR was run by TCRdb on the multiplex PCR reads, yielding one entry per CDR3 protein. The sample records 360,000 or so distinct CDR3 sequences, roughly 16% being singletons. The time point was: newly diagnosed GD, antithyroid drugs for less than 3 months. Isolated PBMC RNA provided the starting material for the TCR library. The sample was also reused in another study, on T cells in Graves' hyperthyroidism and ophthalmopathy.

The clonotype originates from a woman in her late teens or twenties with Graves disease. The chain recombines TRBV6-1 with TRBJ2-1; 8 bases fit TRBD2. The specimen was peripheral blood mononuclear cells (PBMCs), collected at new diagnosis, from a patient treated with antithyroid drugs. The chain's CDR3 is CASYSGIVHNEQFF. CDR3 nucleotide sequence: TGTGCCAGCTATAGCGGGATCGTGCACAATGAGCAGTTCTTC.